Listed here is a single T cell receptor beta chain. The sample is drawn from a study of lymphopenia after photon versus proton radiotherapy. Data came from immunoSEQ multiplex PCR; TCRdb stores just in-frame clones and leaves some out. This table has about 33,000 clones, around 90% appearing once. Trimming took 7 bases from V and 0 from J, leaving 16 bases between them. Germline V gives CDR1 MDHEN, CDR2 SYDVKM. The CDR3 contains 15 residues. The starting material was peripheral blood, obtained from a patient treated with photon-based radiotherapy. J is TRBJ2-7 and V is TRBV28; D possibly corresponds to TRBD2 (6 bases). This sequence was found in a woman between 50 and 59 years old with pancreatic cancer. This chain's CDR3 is CASTKWEDNSYEQYF. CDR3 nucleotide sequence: TGTGCCAGCACCAAATGGGAGGACAACTCCTACGAGCAGTACTTC.